Sequencing of this T cell receptor beta chain was carried out in a study of blood T cell repertoires in COVID-19. Study-level background: Material from acute and convalescent COVID-19 was sourced from the United States, Italy and Spain. PBMCs, B-cell-depleted T cells, or T cells were the source of the cDNA or gDNA that made up the material.

Original data processing: Amplification of reference gene primers was used by the study to estimate nucleated cell counts. Libraries were prepared by immunoSEQ multiplex PCR; TCRdb keeps only in-frame clonotypes and omits some of them. Clone size and the V and J calls come from that table; the DNA yielded D and trimming. The data show roughly 100,000 clones, about four fifths seen once. Material for sequencing was peripheral blood. This clonotype was obtained from an elderly man with acute or convalescent COVID-19.

Here the CDR3 DNA reads TGTGCCAGCAGCTTAACGGTACTAGCCAAAAACATTCAGTACTTC. Protein sequence: CASSLTVLAKNIQYF. The chain is built from TRBV3-1 (or the pseudogene TRBV3-2) and TRBJ2-4; D gene uncertain. There are 15 residues in the CDR3. V lost 5 bases and J lost 0, with 11 bases in between. Germline V gene data show CDR1 as LGHDT and CDR2 as YNNKEL (reference sequence).